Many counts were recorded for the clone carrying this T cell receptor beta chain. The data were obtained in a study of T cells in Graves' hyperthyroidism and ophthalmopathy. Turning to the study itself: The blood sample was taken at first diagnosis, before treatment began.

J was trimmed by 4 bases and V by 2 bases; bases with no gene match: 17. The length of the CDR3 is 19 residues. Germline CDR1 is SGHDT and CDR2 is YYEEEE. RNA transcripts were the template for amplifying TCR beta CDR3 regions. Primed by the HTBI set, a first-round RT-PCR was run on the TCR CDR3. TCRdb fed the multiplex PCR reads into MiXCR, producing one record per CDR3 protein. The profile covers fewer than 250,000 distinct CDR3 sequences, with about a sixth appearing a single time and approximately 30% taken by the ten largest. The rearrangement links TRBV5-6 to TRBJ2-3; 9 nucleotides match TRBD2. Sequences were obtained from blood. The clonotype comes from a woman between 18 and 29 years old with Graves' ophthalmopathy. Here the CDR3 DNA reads TGTGCCAGCAGCTTTTCGGGGGACAAACTGACTAGCGGAGCAGATACGCAGTATTTT. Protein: CASSFSGDKLTSGADTQYF.